Sequencing of this T cell receptor (beta chain) was carried out in a study of blood T cell repertoires in COVID-19. Study as a whole: Some COVID-19 samples were acute and others convalescent; all came from the United States, Italy and Spain. Nucleic acid was either cDNA or gDNA, and it came from T cells, B-cell-depleted T cells, or PBMCs.

CDR3 length: 14 amino acids. Germline values: CDR1 SGHTA, CDR2 FQGNSA. Trimming took 5 bases from V and 6 from J; bases not matched to a gene: 7. In the authors' methods: Estimation of nucleated cell counts relied on the amplification of reference gene primers. Assay used: immunoSEQ multiplex PCR; TCRdb lists only in-frame clones, some missing. For V, J and clone size, that table is used; D and trimming come from the DNA. Among around 56,000 clones listed, roughly 90% were seen once. The genes are TRBV7-2 and TRBJ2-3, with TRBD2 identical over 8 bases. The clonotype was recovered from a human donor in a cohort sampled during active COVID-19. Material: peripheral blood. CDR3 sequence (DNA): TGTGCCAGCAGCCGGAGGGGCGGGGGGGATACGCAGTATTTT. Translated, it gives CASSRRGGGDTQYF.